The 11 T cell receptor beta chains in this list originate from one sample, sequenced in a study of shared T cell receptors in the human thymus. Sequenced by immunoSEQ multiplex PCR; TCRdb stores in-frame clones only, minus some. This table has under 450,000 clones, just under 95% appearing once. Sequenced material: thymocytes. These receptors were obtained from a human donor.

This clone came up once. The J gene is TRBJ2-7, the V gene TRBV30; 13 bases agree with TRBD2. From germline, CDR1 is GTSNPN and CDR2 SVGIG (reference sequence). V gave up 2 bases and J gave up 0 bases; unmatched junction bases: 13. CDR3 length: 19 residues. For the CDR3, the DNA is TGTGCCTGGAGTTGGCTTCGACTAGCGGGAGGCGTAAGCTCCTACGAGCAGTACTTC. Protein product: CAWSWLRLAGGVSSYEQYF.

The chain couples TRBV6-4 to TRBJ2-1; D is undetermined. CDR1 MRHNA and CDR2 SNTAGT come from the germline V gene. The CDR3 has 17 residues. The V end lost 0 bases, the J end lost 2 bases, and 14 bases lay between the germline ends. DNA of the CDR3: TGTGCCAGCAGTGACTCTCCCAGGAGAGGACCCTACAATGAGCAGTTCTTC. It encodes CASSDSPRRGPYNEQFF.

The rearrangement uses TRBV15 and TRBJ2-1, with 11 bases lining up with TRBD2. This CDR3 spans 19 amino acids. V shed 5 bases and J 6 bases; nucleotides not matched to a gene: 18. From germline, CDR1 is LNHNV and CDR2 YYDKDF (reference sequence). This chain's CDR3 is CATSEPGLAEERVINEQFF. CDR3 sequence (DNA): TGTGCCACCAGCGAACCGGGACTAGCGGAGGAGAGGGTTATCAATGAGCAGTTCTTC. Full variable domain (rest looked up from reference TRBV15 and TRBJ2-1): DAMVIQNPRYQVTQFGKPVTLSCSQTLNHNVMYWYQQKSSQAPKLLFHYYDKDFNNEADTPDNFQSRRPNTSFCFLDIRSPGLGDTAMYLCATSEPGLAEERVINEQFFGPGTRLTVL.

The V and J genes are TRBV28 and TRBJ2-7, with D possibly being TRBD1 (7 bases). The V and J ends lost 3 bases and 3 bases respectively, with 18 bases between them. The CDR3 has 16 residues. Looked up from germline, CDR1 is MDHEN and CDR2 is SYDVKM. CDR3 amino acids: CASSLEGAGRCYEQYF. CDR3 in DNA: TGTGCCAGCAGTTTGGAGGGGGCGGGAAGATGCTACGAGCAGTACTTC.

The J gene is TRBJ2-7, the V gene TRBV2; D is possibly TRBD1 (5 bases). CDR1 and CDR2 (germline): SNHLY, FYNNEI. The CDR3 runs to 14 residues. Trimming took off 6 bases at V and 0 bases at J, with 12 bases between the two ends. The CDR3 loop reads CASRIQENSYEQYF. The CDR3 bases are TGTGCCAGCAGGATACAGGAGAACTCCTACGAGCAGTACTTC.

Only one count was recorded for this clone. This rearrangement joins TRBV14 to TRBJ2-7; 7 bases line up with TRBD2. Germline-derived CDR1 and CDR2 are SGHDN and FVKESK. The V and J ends lost 4 bases and 2 bases, in that order; junction bases with no gene match: 20. The CDR3 loop spans 19 amino acids. This CDR3 is CASSPPHGTAAGVTYEQYF. CDR3 DNA: TGTGCCAGCAGCCCGCCCCACGGAACCGCGGCGGGAGTTACCTACGAGCAGTACTTC.

CDR3 bases: TGTGCCAGCACCGCAGGGACTAGCGGTACCCAGAACACCCAGTACTTC. Protein product: CASTAGTSGTQNTQYF. J is TRBJ2-5 and V is TRBV28; TRBD2 matches at 11 bases. Germline V gene lookup returns CDR1 MDHEN and CDR2 SYDVKM. CDR3 length: 16 amino acids. V was clipped by 7 bases and J by 8 bases; unmatched bases: 15. Full variable domain (rest looked up from reference TRBV28 and TRBJ2-5): DVKVTQSSRYLVKRTGEKVFLECVQDMDHENMFWYRQDPGLGLRLIYFSYDVKMKEKGDIPEGYSVSREKKERFSLILESASTNQTSMYLCASTAGTSGTQNTQYFGPGTRLLVL.

The rearrangement joins TRBV27 to TRBJ1-1; possible D gene TRBD1, 6 bases. This CDR3 contains 16 residues. V gave up 4 bases and J gave up 1 base, with 16 bases separating them. In germline, CDR1 is MNHEY, CDR2 SMNVEV (reference sequence). For the CDR3, the DNA is TGTGCCAGCAGTTGGTATTTACAGGGAAAGAACACTGAAGCTTTCTTT. It yields the protein CASSWYLQGKNTEAFF.

The chain recombines TRBV11-2 with TRBJ2-7, with 8 bases aligning to TRBD2. CDR1 is SGHAT and CDR2 is FQNNGV in the germline V gene. V trimming: 4 bases; J trimming: 0 bases; junction bases outside the gene matches: 11. This CDR3 region has 17 residues. The CDR3 DNA reads TGTGCCAGCAGCTCTTGGAGGGTAGCGGGACCCTCCTACGAGCAGTACTTC. It specifies CASSSWRVAGPSYEQYF. The whole variable domain, filled in from reference TRBV11-2 and TRBJ2-7, reads EAGVAQSPRYKIIEKRQSVAFWCNPISGHATLYWYQQILGQGPKLLIQFQNNGVVDDSQLPKDRFSAERLKGVDSTLKIQPAKLEDSAVYLCASSSWRVAGPSYEQYFGPGTRLTVT.

J is TRBJ2-1 and V is TRBV15; possibly TRBD1 for D (5 bases). Germline V gene sequence: CDR1 LNHNV, CDR2 YYDKDF (reference sequence). Between the trimmed V and J ends, which lost 5 bases and 10 bases, there was a span of 15 bases. The CDR3 extends over 13 amino acids. The CDR3 here is CATSQGSNDEQFF. In nucleotides, the CDR3 is TGTGCCACCAGCCAGGGTTCTAACGACGAGCAGTTCTTC.

The CDR3 protein is CASSQKGQGGDGYTF. CDR3 nucleotide sequence: TGTGCCAGCAGCCAAAAGGGACAGGGAGGGGATGGCTACACCTTC. The chain couples TRBV7-2 to TRBJ1-2, with 9 bases aligning to TRBD1. The CDR3 runs to 15 residues. Unmatched junction bases numbered 10, after V lost 5 bases and J lost 6 bases. Germline V gives CDR1 SGHTA, CDR2 FQGNSA. The entire variable domain, with the rest obtained from reference TRBV7-2 and TRBJ1-2, is as follows: GAGVSQSPSNKVTEKGKDVELRCDPISGHTALYWYRQSLGQGLEFLIYFQGNSAPDKSGLPSDRFSAERTGGSVSTLTIQRTQQEDSAVYLCASSQKGQGGDGYTFGSGTRLTVV.